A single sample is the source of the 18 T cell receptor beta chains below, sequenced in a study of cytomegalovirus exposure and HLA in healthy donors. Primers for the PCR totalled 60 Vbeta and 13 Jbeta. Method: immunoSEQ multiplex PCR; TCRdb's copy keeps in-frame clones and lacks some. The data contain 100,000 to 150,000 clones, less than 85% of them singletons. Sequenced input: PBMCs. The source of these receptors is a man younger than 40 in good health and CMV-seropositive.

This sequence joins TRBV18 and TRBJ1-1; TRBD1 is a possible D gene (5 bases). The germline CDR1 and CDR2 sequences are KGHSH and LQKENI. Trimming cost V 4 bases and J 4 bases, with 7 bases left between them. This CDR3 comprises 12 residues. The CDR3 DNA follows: TGTGCCAGCTCACAGGACACCACTGAAGCTTTCTTT. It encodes CASSQDTTEAFF. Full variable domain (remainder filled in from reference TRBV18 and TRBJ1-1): NAGVMQNPRHLVRRRGQEARLRCSPMKGHSHVYWYRQLPEEGLKFMVYLQKENIIDESGMPKERFSAEFPKEGPSILRIQQVVRGDSAAYFCASSQDTTEAFFGQGTRLTVV.

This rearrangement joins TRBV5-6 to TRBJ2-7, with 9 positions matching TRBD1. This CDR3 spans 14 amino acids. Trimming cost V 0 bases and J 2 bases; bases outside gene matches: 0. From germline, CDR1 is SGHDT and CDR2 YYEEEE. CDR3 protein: CASSLGQGAYEQYF. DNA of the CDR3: TGTGCCAGCAGCTTGGGACAGGGGGCCTACGAGCAGTACTTC.

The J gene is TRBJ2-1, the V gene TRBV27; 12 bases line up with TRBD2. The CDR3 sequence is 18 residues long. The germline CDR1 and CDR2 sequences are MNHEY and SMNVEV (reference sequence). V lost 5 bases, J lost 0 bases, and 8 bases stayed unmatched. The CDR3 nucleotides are TGTGCCAGCAGTCGAAGACTAGCGGGGGCCCTCTCCTACAATGAGCAGTTCTTC. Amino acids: CASSRRLAGALSYNEQFF.

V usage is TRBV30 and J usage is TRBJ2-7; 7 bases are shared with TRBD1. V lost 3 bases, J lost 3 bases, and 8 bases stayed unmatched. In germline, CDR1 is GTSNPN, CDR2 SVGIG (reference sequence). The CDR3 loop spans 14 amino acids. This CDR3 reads CAWSPPTGIYEQYF. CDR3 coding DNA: TGTGCCTGGAGCCCCCCGACAGGGATCTACGAGCAGTACTTC.

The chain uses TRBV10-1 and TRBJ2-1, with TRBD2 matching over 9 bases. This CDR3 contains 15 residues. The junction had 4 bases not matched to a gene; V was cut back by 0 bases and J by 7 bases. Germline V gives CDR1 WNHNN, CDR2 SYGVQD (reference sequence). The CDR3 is CASSESSGGTNEQFF. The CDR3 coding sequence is TGCGCCAGCAGTGAGTCGAGCGGGGGGACAAATGAGCAGTTCTTC.

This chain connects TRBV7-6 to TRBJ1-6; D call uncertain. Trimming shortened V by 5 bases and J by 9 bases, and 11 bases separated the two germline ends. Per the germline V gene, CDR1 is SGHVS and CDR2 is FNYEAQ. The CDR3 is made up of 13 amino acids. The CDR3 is CASSEAVGSPLHF. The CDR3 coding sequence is TGTGCCAGCAGCGAAGCGGTGGGTTCACCCCTCCACTTT.

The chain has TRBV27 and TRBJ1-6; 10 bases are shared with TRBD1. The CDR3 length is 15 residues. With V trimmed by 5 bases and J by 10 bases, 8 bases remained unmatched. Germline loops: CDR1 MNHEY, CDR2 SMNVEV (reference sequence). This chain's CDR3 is CASSRSGTGVSPLHF. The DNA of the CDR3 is TGTGCCAGCAGTCGGTCGGGGACAGGGGTATCACCCCTCCACTTT.

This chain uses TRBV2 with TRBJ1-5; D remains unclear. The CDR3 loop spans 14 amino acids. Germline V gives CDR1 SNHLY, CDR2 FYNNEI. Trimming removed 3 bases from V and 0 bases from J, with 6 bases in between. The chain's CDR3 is CASSDVDSNQPQHF. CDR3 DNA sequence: TGTGCCAGCAGTGATGTAGATAGCAATCAGCCCCAGCATTTT.

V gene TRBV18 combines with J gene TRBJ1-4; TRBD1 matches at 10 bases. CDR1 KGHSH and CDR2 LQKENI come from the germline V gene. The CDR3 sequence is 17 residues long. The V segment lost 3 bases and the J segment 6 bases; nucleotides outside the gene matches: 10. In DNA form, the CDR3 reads TGTGCCAGCTCACCGAAAACCACCGGGACAGGGGATGAAAAACTGTTTTTT. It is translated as CASSPKTTGTGDEKLFF.

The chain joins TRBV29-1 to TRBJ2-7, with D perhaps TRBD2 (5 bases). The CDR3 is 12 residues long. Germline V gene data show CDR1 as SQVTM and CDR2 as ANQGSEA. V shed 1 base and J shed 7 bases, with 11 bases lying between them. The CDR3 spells CSVEVSGVEQYF. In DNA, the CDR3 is TGCAGCGTTGAAGTCTCCGGGGTGGAGCAGTACTTC.

In DNA form, the CDR3 reads TGTGCCAGCAGCGCGGGACAGTCGCTTGGAAACACCATATATTTT. This translates into CASSAGQSLGNTIYF. The chain combines TRBV9 with TRBJ1-3, with 7 bases fitting TRBD1. The CDR3 totals 15 residues. The V gene's germline CDR1 is SGDLS and CDR2 YYNGEE. With 3 bases clipped from V and 3 bases from J, the junction kept 6 bases outside the gene matches.

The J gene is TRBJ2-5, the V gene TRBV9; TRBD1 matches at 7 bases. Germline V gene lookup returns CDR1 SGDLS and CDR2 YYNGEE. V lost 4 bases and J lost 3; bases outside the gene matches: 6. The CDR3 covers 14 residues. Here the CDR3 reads CASSSSGGKETQYF. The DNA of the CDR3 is TGTGCCAGCAGCTCATCAGGGGGTAAAGAGACCCAGTACTTC.

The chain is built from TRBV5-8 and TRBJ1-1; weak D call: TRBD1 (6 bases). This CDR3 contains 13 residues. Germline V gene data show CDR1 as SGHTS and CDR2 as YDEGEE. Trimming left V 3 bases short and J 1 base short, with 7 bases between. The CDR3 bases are TGTGCCAGCAGCTGGGACAAGAACACTGAAGCTTTCTTT. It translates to CASSWDKNTEAFF.

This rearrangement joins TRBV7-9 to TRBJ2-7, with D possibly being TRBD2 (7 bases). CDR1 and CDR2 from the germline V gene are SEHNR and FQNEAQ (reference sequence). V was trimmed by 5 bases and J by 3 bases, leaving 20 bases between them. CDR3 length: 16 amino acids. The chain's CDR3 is CASSPPERDTFYEQYF. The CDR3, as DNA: TGTGCCAGCAGCCCCCCCGAGCGGGACACTTTCTACGAGCAGTACTTC.

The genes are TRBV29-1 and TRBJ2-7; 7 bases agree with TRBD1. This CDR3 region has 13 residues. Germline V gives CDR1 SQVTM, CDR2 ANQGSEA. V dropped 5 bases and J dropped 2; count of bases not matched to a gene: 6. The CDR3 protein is CSVRTGLTYEQYF. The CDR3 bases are TGCAGCGTTAGGACAGGACTTACCTACGAGCAGTACTTC.

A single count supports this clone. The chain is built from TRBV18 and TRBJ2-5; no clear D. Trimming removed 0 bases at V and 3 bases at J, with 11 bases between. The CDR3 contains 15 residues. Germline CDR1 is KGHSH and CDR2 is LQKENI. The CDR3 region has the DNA TGTGCCAGCTCACCACCATCTACGCAGGAAGAGACCCAGTACTTC. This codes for CASSPPSTQEETQYF.

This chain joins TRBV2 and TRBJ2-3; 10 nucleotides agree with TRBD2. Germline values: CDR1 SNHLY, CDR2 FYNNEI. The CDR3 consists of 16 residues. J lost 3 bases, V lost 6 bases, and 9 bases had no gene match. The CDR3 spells CASRVPGTSVTDTQYF. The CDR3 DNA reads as TGTGCCAGCAGGGTCCCCGGGACTAGCGTAACAGATACGCAGTATTTT.

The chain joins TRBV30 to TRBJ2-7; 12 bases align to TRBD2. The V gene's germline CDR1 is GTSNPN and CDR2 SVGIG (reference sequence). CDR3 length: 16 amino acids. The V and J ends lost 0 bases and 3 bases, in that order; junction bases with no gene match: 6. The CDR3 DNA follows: TGTGCCTGGAGTGTACCTCTAGCGGGGGGGGGCTACGAGCAGTACTTC. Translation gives CAWSVPLAGGGYEQYF.